The clone carrying this T cell receptor (beta chain) has a single count. Antigen specificity is unknown. TCRdb keeps only in-frame clones here, not all; method: immunoSEQ multiplex PCR. The sample yields tens of thousands of clones, 86% seen once. This record belongs to a study of a mutant IDH1 vaccine in newly diagnosed glioma. About the research overall: Those enrolled had earlier been treated with radiotherapy, temozolomide, or both, mostly both. Notes on the study in general: A vaccine-induced immune response developed in 93.3% of the patients. Pseudoprogression appeared unlinked to shifts in leading peripheral T cell clonotypes.

Germline CDR1 LGHNA, CDR2 YSLEER. The CDR3 has 17 residues. After removal of 0 bases from V and 9 bases from J, the junction contained 13 bases not matched to a gene. As for time point: baseline, week 1 (first vaccination visit). Treatment: pre-vaccination baseline after standard-of-care therapy. Astrocytomas found in donors were new, WHO grade 3 or 4, IDH1-mutant and ATRX-lost. The V gene is TRBV4-3, the J gene TRBJ2-1; 8 bases agree with TRBD1. Source: PBMCs, taken from a glioma patient treated with radiotherapy, temozolomide or both. The origin of this receptor is a man between 40 and 49 years old with glioma. The CDR3 nucleotides read TGCGCCAGCAGCCAAGATGCGCACAGGGGGGCCTCAAGTGAGCAGTTCTTC. The encoded protein is CASSQDAHRGASSEQFF.